These 12 T cell receptor beta chains share one sample of origin, sequenced in a study of regulatory T cells in long-lasting Graves disease. Building of the TCR beta libraries involved iRepertoire HTBI primers and Arm-PCR of CDR3 regions. TCRdb called the multiplex PCR reads again in MiXCR, with one record for every CDR3 protein. The sample has approximately 470,000 distinct CDR3 sequences, roughly 20% seen once; the top ten hold 7.8%. Time point defined: persistent/refractory GD, antithyroid drugs over 5 years with positive TRAb. With RNA extracted from PBMCs as input, the TCR library was made. The source was peripheral blood mononuclear cells (PBMCs), collected when the disease was refractory, from a patient treated with antithyroid drugs. The receptors stem from a female donor with Graves disease.

Many counts were recorded for this clonotype. The J gene is TRBJ2-2, the V gene TRBV6-1; no definite D call. Germline-derived CDR1 and CDR2 are MNHNS and SASEGT. The V end was cut by 5 bases, the J end by 0 bases, with 10 bases between. The CDR3 has 15 amino acids. The CDR3 DNA follows: TGTGCCAGCAGTCTCTCCCCTACGAACACCGGGGAGCTGTTTTTT. The encoded protein is CASSLSPTNTGELFF.

For this clonotype: With only one base between it and a far larger clone, this is likely a read error. This chain links TRBV2 with TRBJ2-7; D may be TRBD2 (5 bases). Germline V gene data show CDR1 as SNHLY and CDR2 as FYNNEI. This CDR3 contains 13 residues. The CDR3 sequence: CASSLFWGDERYF. CDR3 nucleotide sequence: TGTGCCAGCAGTTTATTTTGGGGAGACGAGCGGTACTTC.

This clonotype showed up many times. The chain employs TRBV11-2 and TRBJ1-1, with D possibly matching TRBD1 (6 bases). Germline values: CDR1 SGHAT, CDR2 FQNNGV. The V gene lost 3 bases and the J gene lost 5 bases, with 10 bases spanning the gap. The CDR3 is 13 amino acids. CDR3 in amino acids: CASSFGGQTEAFF. DNA for the CDR3: TGTGCCAGCAGCTTTGGGGGGCAGACTGAAGCTTTCTTT.

The table lists this clonotype with many counts. Relative to the germline gene, one junction end is altered; a read error may explain this. The genes are TRBV20-1 and TRBJ2-5; TRBD2 is a possible D gene (5 bases). CDR1 is DFQATT, CDR2 SNEGSKA, per germline (reference sequence). CDR3 length equals 13 residues. The CDR3 region is CSARVGGPGLANF. The CDR3 DNA follows: TGCAGTGCTAGAGTAGGAGGCCCCGGATTGGCAAACTTC.

This clonotype was seen more than once but under ten times. This rearrangement joins TRBV6-1 to TRBJ1-5; 7 nucleotides align to TRBD1. The germline CDR1 and CDR2 sequences are MNHNS and SASEGT. The V gene end was trimmed by 6 bases and the J gene end by 4 bases; junction bases not matched to a gene: 12. The CDR3 loop spans 16 amino acids. CDR3 region: CASRDRSNHLNQPQHF. CDR3 DNA sequence: TGTGCCAGCAGGGACAGGTCTAACCACCTTAATCAGCCCCAGCATTTT.

Only one count was recorded for this clonotype. A single base separates this from a much larger clone, so it may be a read error. The chain carries TRBV28 and TRBJ1-5; D gene unclear. The V end was cut by 2 bases, the J end by 0 bases, with 17 bases between. CDR3 length: 18 amino acids. The germline gives CDR1 MDHEN, CDR2 SYDVKM. The CDR3 bases are TGTGCCAGCAGTTTAGGAGAGCACAGCAGCTATAGCAATCAGCCCCAGCATTTT. It translates to CASSLGEHSSYSNQPQHF.

This clonotype was detected only a few times. This could be a read error, since a much larger clone is one nucleotide away. The rearrangement joins TRBV28 to TRBJ1-2; 8 nucleotides line up with TRBD1. Germline V gene sequence: CDR1 MDHEN, CDR2 SYDVKM. The CDR3 is 15 residues long. This chain's CDR3 is CAGRGGDRQTEGYTF. The CDR3 nucleotides are TGTGCCGGCAGGGGGGGGGACAGGCAGACGGAAGGCTACACCTTC.

This clonotype was detected only a few times. V is TRBV7-2 and J is TRBJ2-7; D possibly uses TRBD1 or TRBD2 (7 bases each). V gave up 6 bases and J gave up 6 bases, with 15 bases separating them. The CDR3 length is 13 residues. Germline V gene data show CDR1 as SGHTA and CDR2 as FQGNSA. CDR3 nucleotide sequence: TGTGCCAGCAGGGACCAGGGGGGGGGCGAGCAGTACTTC. Translating gives CASRDQGGGEQYF.

This clonotype was picked up a small number of times. V and J are TRBV19 and TRBJ2-7; 9 nucleotides match TRBD1. This CDR3 contains 15 residues. V was clipped by 5 bases and J by 2 bases; unmatched bases: 7. CDR1 and CDR2 (germline): LNHDA, SQIVND (reference sequence). CDR3 sequence reads: CASSPWTGEAYEQYF. The CDR3 bases are TGTGCCAGTAGTCCTTGGACAGGGGAGGCCTACGAGCAGTACTTC. Combining the CDR3 with reference TRBV19 and TRBJ2-7 gives the whole variable domain DGGITQSPKYLFRKEGQNVTLSCEQNLNHDAMYWYRQDPGQGLRLIYYSQIVNDFQKGDIAEGYSVSREKKESFPLTVTSAQKNPTAFYLCASSPWTGEAYEQYFGPGTRLTVT.

This clonotype showed up many times. The rearrangement links TRBV7-2 to TRBJ2-7; D is unclear. V dropped 1 base and J dropped 3 bases, with 13 bases sitting between them. CDR3 length equals 15 residues. Germline CDR1 SGHTA, CDR2 FQGNSA. The CDR3 DNA reads TGTGCCAGCAGCTTAGACATAGCTTCACACTACGAGCAGTACTTC. This sequence encodes CASSLDIASHYEQYF.

The table lists this clonotype with a few counts. The DNA of the CDR3 is TGTGCCAGCAGCCGCCCGGGACTAGCTCCGTTAGAGCAGTACTTC. Amino acids: CASSRPGLAPLEQYF. This chain uses TRBV4-2 with TRBJ2-7; 9 nucleotides match TRBD2. The germline gives CDR1 LGHNA, CDR2 YNFKEQ. The CDR3 sequence is 15 residues long. Trimming took 4 bases from V and 7 from J; bases not matched to a gene: 11.

This clonotype came up many times. The rearrangement joins TRBV6-1 to TRBJ2-7, with D perhaps matching TRBD2 (6 bases). Germline values: CDR1 MNHNS, CDR2 SASEGT. This CDR3 contains 14 residues. The V end lost 6 bases, the J end lost 2 bases, and 14 bases lay between the germline ends. The CDR3 is CASSKGGLTYEQYF. The CDR3 DNA reads as TGTGCCAGCAGCAAGGGAGGACTGACCTACGAGCAGTACTTC.